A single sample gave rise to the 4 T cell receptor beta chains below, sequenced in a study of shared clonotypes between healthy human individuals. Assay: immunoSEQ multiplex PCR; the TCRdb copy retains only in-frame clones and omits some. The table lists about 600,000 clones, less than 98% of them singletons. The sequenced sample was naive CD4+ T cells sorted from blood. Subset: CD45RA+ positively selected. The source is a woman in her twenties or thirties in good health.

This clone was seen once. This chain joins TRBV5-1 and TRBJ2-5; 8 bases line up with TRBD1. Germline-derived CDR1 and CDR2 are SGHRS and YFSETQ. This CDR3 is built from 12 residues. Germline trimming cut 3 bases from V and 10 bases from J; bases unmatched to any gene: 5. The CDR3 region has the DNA TGCGCCAGCAGCTCTGACAGGGGCGGCCAGTACTTC. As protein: CASSSDRGGQYF.

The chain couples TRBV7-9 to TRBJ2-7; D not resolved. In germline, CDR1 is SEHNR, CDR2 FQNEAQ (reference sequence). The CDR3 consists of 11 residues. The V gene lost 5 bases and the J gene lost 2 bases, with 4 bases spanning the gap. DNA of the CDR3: TGTGCCAGCAGCACCACCTACGAGCAGTACTTC. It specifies CASSTTYEQYF.

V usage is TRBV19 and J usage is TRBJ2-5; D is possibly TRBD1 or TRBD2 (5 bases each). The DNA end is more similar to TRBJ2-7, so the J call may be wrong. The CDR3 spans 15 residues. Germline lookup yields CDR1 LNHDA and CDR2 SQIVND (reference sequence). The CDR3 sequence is CASSMEQGGGYEQYF. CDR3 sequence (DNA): TGTGCCAGTAGTATGGAGCAGGGTGGGGGCTACGAGCAGTACTTC.

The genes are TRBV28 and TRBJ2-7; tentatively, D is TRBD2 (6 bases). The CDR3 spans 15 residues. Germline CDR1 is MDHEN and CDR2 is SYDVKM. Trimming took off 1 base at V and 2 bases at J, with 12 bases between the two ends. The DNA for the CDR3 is TGTGCCAGCAGTTTATTCGGGACGGGGGCCTACGAGCAGTACTTC. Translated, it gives CASSLFGTGAYEQYF.